A selection of T cell receptor beta chains follows, all from one sample in a study of blood T cell repertoires in COVID-19. TCRdb keeps only in-frame clones here, not all; method: immunoSEQ multiplex PCR. The table lists 150,000 to 250,000 clones, 82% of them singletons. Input material: PBMCs or T cells enriched from blood (not recorded which). These receptors were collected from a man aged 40-55 years who had recovered from COVID-19. Both conserved end residues are part of each CDR3. Fields, in order: V gene, D gene, J gene, clone size, CDR3 DNA, CDR3 protein. A D gene is named only where the DNA matches it firmly. Size is stated for part of the rows, as once, few or many counts, or as a class when the clone is expanded.

TRBV29-1	-	TRBJ1-1	-	TGCAGCGTTAGCCCTCACAATACAGGTGAGGCTTTCTTT	CSVSPHNTGEAFF
TRBV5-5	TRBD1	TRBJ1-1	-	TGTGCCAGCAGCTCCGGACAGGGTCCCACTGAAGCTTTCTTT	CASSSGQGPTEAFF
TRBV9	-	TRBJ1-1	-	TGTGCCAGCAGCGTAGGGCCAGTCGACACTGAAGCTTTCTTT	CASSVGPVDTEAFF
TRBV28	-	TRBJ1-4	-	TGTGCCAGCAGTTTAGGGGCAGGGTTTAGAGAAAAACTGTTTTTT	CASSLGAGFREKLFF
TRBV3-1/TRBV3-2	-	TRBJ1-2	-	TGTGCCAGCAGCCCGGGTACGGATAACTATGGCTACACCTTC	CASSPGTDNYGYTF
TRBV2	-	TRBJ2-2	-	TGTGCCAGCAGTGAGTGGCTGACGAACACCGGGGAGCTGTTTTTT	CASSEWLTNTGELFF
TRBV12-3/TRBV12-4	-	TRBJ1-1	-	TGTGCCAGCAGTTTATTGTCAGAAGCTTTCTTT	CASSLLSEAFF
TRBV20-1	-	TRBJ1-5	-	TGCAGTGCTAGTAGCACCTCTAGCAATCAGCCCCAGCATTTT	CSASSTSSNQPQHF
TRBV5-4	TRBD1	TRBJ2-5	-	TGTGCCAGCAAAACAGGGGATGTAGAGACCCAGTACTTC	CASKTGDVETQYF
TRBV27	TRBD1	TRBJ1-2	-	TGTGCCAGCAGGACAGGGTTTCATGGCTACACCTTC	CASRTGFHGYTF
TRBV7-8	TRBD2	TRBJ2-7	-	TGTGCCAGCAGCTCGTCTAGCGGGAGGGCCTACGAGCAGTACTTC	CASSSSSGRAYEQYF
TRBV3-1/TRBV3-2	-	TRBJ1-1	-	TGTGCCAGCAGCCAACTCCGGAGCACTGAAGCTTTCTTT	CASSQLRSTEAFF
TRBV6-5	-	TRBJ1-5	-	TGTGCCAGCAGTTTCGCAGGGGTGAATCAGCCCCAGCATTTT	CASSFAGVNQPQHF
TRBV25-1	-	TRBJ2-6	few	TGTGCCAGCAGTGACCGGGGGACTGGGGCCAACGTCCTGACTTTC	CASSDRGTGANVLTF
TRBV30	TRBD2	TRBJ2-2	-	TGTGCCTGGAGTGCCACCTCCACGGGACTAGCGGGAGTACCGAACACCGGGGAGCTGTTTTTT	CAWSATSTGLAGVPNTGELFF
TRBV19	TRBD1	TRBJ1-6	-	TGTGCCAGTAGTGGGATACAGGGGGAACCCCTCCACTTT	CASSGIQGEPLHF
TRBV10-3	TRBD1	TRBJ1-5	-	TGTGCCATCAGTGAGTCCCCCAAGACAGGGGCCCATTATAGCAATCAGCCCCAGCATTTT	CAISESPKTGAHYSNQPQHF
TRBV5-6	-	TRBJ2-1	-	TGTGCCAGCAGCGCTTTGGACAGTAAATACAATGAGCAGTTCTTC	CASSALDSKYNEQFF
TRBV2	-	TRBJ2-1	once	TGTGCCAGCAGCCACCCCGGGACACTCTACAATGAGCAGTTCTTC	CASSHPGTLYNEQFF
TRBV5-6	TRBD1	TRBJ1-1	-	TGTGCCAGCAGCAAAAATAAGGGACAGGGGGCGTATACTGAAGCTTTCTTT	CASSKNKGQGAYTEAFF
TRBV28	-	TRBJ2-3	-	TGTGCCAGCAGTTTCCCTCTTGACGGGGTTAGCACAGATACGCAGTATTTT	CASSFPLDGVSTDTQYF
TRBV18	TRBD2	TRBJ2-3	-	TGTGCCAGCTCTCCCCGACTAGCGGGAGCGGATACGCAGTATTTT	CASSPRLAGADTQYF
TRBV30	TRBD1	TRBJ1-2	once	TGTGCCTGGAGTGTATTGGGACAGGGGGAACCCTTTAACTATGGCTACACCTTC	CAWSVLGQGEPFNYGYTF
TRBV11-2	-	TRBJ2-1	-	TGTGCCAGCAGCTCACCATCCCGAGGGAATGAGCAGTTCTTC	CASSSPSRGNEQFF
TRBV6-2/TRBV6-3	-	TRBJ2-7	-	TGTGCCAGCAGTTATAGAGGCATCCTTCTTTGGGAGCAGTACTTC	CASSYRGILLWEQYF
TRBV29-1	-	TRBJ2-1	-	TGCAGCGTTGTGGCGGGTCTTAGAGGAAATGAGCAGTTCTTC	CSVVAGLRGNEQFF
TRBV24-1	TRBD2	TRBJ2-1	-	TGTGCCACCAGTGCTGTGACTAGCGATTCCTACAATGAGCAGTTCTTC	CATSAVTSDSYNEQFF
TRBV3-1/TRBV3-2	-	TRBJ1-2	-	TGTGCCAGCAGCCTACGGACAGTTAACTATGGCTACACCTTC	CASSLRTVNYGYTF
TRBV30	TRBD2	TRBJ2-7	-	TGTGCCTGGATCCGGACTAGCGGGGGGAACGAGCAGTACTTC	CAWIRTSGGNEQYF
TRBV5-6	-	TRBJ2-1	few	TGTGCCAGCAGTCTAGACAGATTCTACAATGAGCAGTTCTTC	CASSLDRFYNEQFF
TRBV15	-	TRBJ2-5	-	TGTGCCACCAGCAGAGATCGAGATCAGGAAGAGACCCAGTACTTC	CATSRDRDQEETQYF
TRBV24-1	TRBD1	TRBJ1-2	-	TGTGCCACCAGTGACCGACGGACAGGGGGCGACTATGGCTACACCTTC	CATSDRRTGGDYGYTF
TRBV4-3	-	TRBJ1-2	-	TGCGCCAGCAGCCAAGATAGTTGGGACACTAATCACTATGGCTACACCTTC	CASSQDSWDTNHYGYTF
TRBV27	-	TRBJ2-5	-	TGTGCCAGCAGTGTCAGGGGTGGGGAGACCCAGTACTTC	CASSVRGGETQYF
TRBV5-6	TRBD2	TRBJ2-1	-	TGTGCCAGCAGCGTAGCGGGTTCAATCAATGAGCAGTTCTTC	CASSVAGSINEQFF
TRBV7-7	TRBD2	TRBJ2-2	-	TGTGCTAGCAGCTTACGACTAGCGGGAGCCCTCGAGGCCGGGGAGCTGTTTTTT	CASSLRLAGALEAGELFF
TRBV25-1	-	TRBJ1-1	-	TGTGCCAGCAGTGAGTACAACGCGAACACTGAAGCTTTCTTT	CASSEYNANTEAFF
TRBV7-2	TRBD2	TRBJ2-1	-	TGTGCCAGCAGCTTCCCTCTAGCGGGAGGCCCCTACAATGAGCAGTTCTTC	CASSFPLAGGPYNEQFF